These T cell receptor beta chains were read from a single sample in a study of radiation and T cells in renal cell carcinoma. Using immunoSEQ multiplex PCR, the repertoire was profiled, and TCRdb retains in-frame clones only, with some absent. This sample has approximately 94,000 clones; 82% occur once, and the top ten carry roughly 6.1%. This material consisted of blood, taken from a patient whose treatment included radiotherapy and nephrectomy. These TCRs come from a man in his fifties or sixties with renal cell carcinoma. The CDR3 runs from the conserved cysteine through the conserved F or W. The D gene is left open where the match is weak. Clone size is not always given. Where it is, it says once, few, many or a class for expanded clones.

v_gene	j_gene	d_gene	abundance	CDR3aa	CDR3nt
TRBV6-6	TRBJ2-2	-	-	CASFTGELFF	TGTGCCAGCTTTACCGGGGAGCTGTTTTTT
TRBV19	TRBJ2-7	-	-	CASSIDLAGNSYEQYF	TGTGCCAGTAGTATAGACCTTGCGGGGAACTCCTACGAGCAGTACTTC
TRBV6-5	TRBJ1-2	TRBD1	-	CASSYLNPGQGSGYTF	TGTGCCAGCAGTTACTTGAACCCGGGACAGGGGAGTGGCTACACCTTC
TRBV11-2	TRBJ1-2	TRBD1	once	CASSSSGGTGYGYTF	TGTGCCAGCAGCTCCAGTGGGGGGACAGGCTATGGCTACACCTTC
TRBV18	TRBJ2-3	-	few	CASSYQGSSSTDTQYF	TGTGCCAGCTCGTATCAAGGGTCTTCAAGCACAGATACGCAGTATTTT
TRBV7-9	TRBJ1-1	-	-	CASSLQGVKTEAFF	TGTGCCAGCAGCTTACAGGGTGTAAAGACTGAAGCTTTCTTT
TRBV6-1	TRBJ2-1	TRBD1	-	CASEGQGWNEQFF	TGTGCCAGCGAGGGACAGGGGTGGAATGAGCAGTTCTTC
TRBV5-3	TRBJ2-7	TRBD1	once	CARSPDRGDYEQYF	TGTGCCAGAAGCCCGGACAGGGGGGACTACGAGCAGTACTTC
TRBV4-2	TRBJ2-1	TRBD2	once	CASSLSGRAKGDEQFF	TGTGCCAGCAGCCTTAGCGGGAGGGCTAAAGGAGATGAGCAGTTCTTC
TRBV28	TRBJ2-7	TRBD2	once	CASSPGPGLGRYEQYF	TGTGCCAGCAGTCCGGGCCCGGGACTAGGTCGCTACGAGCAGTACTTC
TRBV9	TRBJ2-1	TRBD1	-	CASSVKTGGAPELFF	TGTGCCAGCAGCGTAAAAACAGGGGGCGCTCCCGAACTGTTCTTC
TRBV7-2	TRBJ2-3	-	-	CASSSRAGGLTDTQYF	TGTGCCAGCAGCTCTCGAGCGGGCGGCCTGACAGATACGCAGTATTTT
TRBV7-8	TRBJ1-1	TRBD1	-	CASSFRGQTEAFF	TGTGCCAGCAGCTTTAGGGGGCAGACTGAAGCTTTCTTT
TRBV19	TRBJ1-4	-	-	CASRMTPAGTNEKLFF	TGTGCCAGTAGGATGACACCGGCGGGGACTAATGAAAAACTGTTTTTT
TRBV25-1	TRBJ1-1	-	-	CASSEGGLEAFF	TGTGCCAGCAGTGAAGGGGGCCTAGAAGCTTTCTTT
TRBV6-5	TRBJ2-2	-	-	CASSYAGHNTGELFF	TGTGCCAGCAGTTACGCGGGACATAACACCGGGGAGCTGTTTTTT
TRBV6-1	TRBJ2-7	-	-	CASIRKGNSYEQYF	TGTGCCAGCATCCGGAAGGGAAACTCCTACGAGCAGTACTTC
TRBV19	TRBJ1-5	-	-	CASNVPGPGNQPQHF	TGTGCCAGTAATGTCCCGGGCCCTGGCAATCAGCCCCAGCATTTT
TRBV7-8	TRBJ2-3	TRBD2	once	CASSFPGRERQYF	TGTGCCAGCAGCTTCCCGGGGCGGGAGCGGCAGTATTTT
TRBV28	TRBJ2-7	TRBD2	-	CASSFPTSGRQNEQYF	TGTGCCAGCAGTTTTCCTACTAGCGGGAGGCAAAACGAGCAGTACTTC
TRBV5-1	TRBJ2-7	TRBD2	-	CASSLSGSSYEQYF	TGCGCCAGCAGCCTTAGCGGGAGCTCCTACGAGCAGTACTTC
TRBV10-3	TRBJ1-1	-	few	CAIRALQGGNTEAFF	TGTGCCATCAGGGCACTACAGGGTGGGAACACTGAAGCTTTCTTT
TRBV4-3	TRBJ2-1	TRBD2	-	CASSQECGSPANEQFF	TGCGCCAGCAGCCAAGAGTGCGGGAGTCCCGCCAATGAGCAGTTCTTC
TRBV27	TRBJ1-2	TRBD1	once	CASSRRGRDYGYTF	TGTGCCAGCAGTCGGAGGGGGCGTGACTATGGCTACACCTTC
TRBV27	TRBJ2-7	-	once	CASSLKGRPESSYEQYF	TGTGCCAGCAGTTTAAAGGGGCGGCCGGAAAGCTCCTACGAGCAGTACTTC
TRBV7-3	TRBJ2-2	-	-	CASSLMSNTGELFF	TGTGCCAGCAGCTTAATGTCGAACACCGGGGAGCTGTTTTTT
TRBV27	TRBJ2-2	TRBD1	-	CASGNRGSNTGELFF	TGTGCCAGCGGTAACAGGGGGTCGAACACCGGGGAGCTGTTTTTT
TRBV5-1	TRBJ2-2	-	few	CASSFRGRANTGELFF	TGCGCCAGCAGCTTCAGGGGGAGGGCGAACACCGGGGAGCTGTTTTTT
TRBV19	TRBJ2-3	TRBD2	-	CASSRPSGFNTDTQYF	TGTGCCAGTAGTAGACCTAGCGGGTTTAACACAGATACGCAGTATTTT
TRBV28	TRBJ1-5	TRBD1	-	CASSQPGTGRGQPQHF	TGTGCCAGCAGCCAACCAGGGACAGGGCGAGGACAGCCCCAGCATTTT
TRBV9	TRBJ1-1	-	-	CASSVRAGVNTEAFF	TGTGCCAGCAGCGTCCGCGCGGGTGTGAACACTGAAGCTTTCTTT
TRBV4-2	TRBJ2-5	TRBD2	-	CASSQEAGAGAETQYF	TGTGCCAGCAGCCAAGAAGCGGGCGCGGGAGCAGAGACCCAGTACTTC
TRBV7-2	TRBJ2-5	-	-	CASSRQGYRETQYF	TGTGCCAGCAGCCGCCAGGGGTACCGAGAGACCCAGTACTTC
TRBV2	TRBJ1-2	-	-	CASKWGEGDYGYTF	TGTGCCAGCAAATGGGGAGAGGGGGACTATGGCTACACCTTC
TRBV6-1	TRBJ2-3	-	few	CASSDRMGGQPNTDTQYF	TGTGCCAGCAGTGACAGGATGGGGGGACAGCCCAACACAGATACGCAGTATTTT
TRBV19	TRBJ2-3	TRBD2	-	CASSIAGTNTDTQYF	TGTGCCAGTAGTATCGCAGGGACTAACACAGATACGCAGTATTTT
TRBV6-5	TRBJ2-7	-	-	CASSYSDGSSYEQYF	TGTGCCAGCAGTTACTCGGACGGTTCCTCCTACGAGCAGTACTTC
TRBV5-5	TRBJ1-2	TRBD1	-	CASSLGTGLNYGYTF	TGTGCCAGCAGCTTAGGGACAGGGCTTAACTATGGCTACACCTTC
TRBV28	TRBJ1-1	-	-	CASSPRAPPSPTEAFF	TGTGCCAGCAGTCCTAGGGCCCCCCCCTCCCCCACTGAAGCTTTCTTT
TRBV11-3	TRBJ2-7	TRBD2	-	CASSLLSGGEQYF	TGTGCCAGCAGCTTACTTAGCGGGGGCGAGCAGTACTTC
TRBV27	TRBJ2-6	-	-	CASMLEGSSGANVLTF	TGTGCCAGCATGCTGGAAGGGAGCTCTGGGGCCAACGTCCTGACTTTC
TRBV5-6	TRBJ1-2	-	-	CASSLGRLTNYGYTF	TGTGCCAGCAGCTTGGGCAGACTCACTAACTATGGCTACACCTTC
TRBV7-2	TRBJ2-3	TRBD2	once	CASSPLAGVTDTQYF	TGTGCCAGCAGCCCTCTAGCGGGGGTCACAGATACGCAGTATTTT
TRBV4-3	TRBJ2-2	-	-	CASSQEGQDTGELFF	TGCGCCAGCAGCCAAGAGGGGCAGGACACCGGGGAGCTGTTTTTT
TRBV5-5	TRBJ2-1	TRBD2	-	CASSLDLRESPNEQFF	TGTGCCAGCAGCTTGGACCTGCGGGAGTCCCCCAATGAGCAGTTCTTC
TRBV10-1	TRBJ2-4	-	-	CASSESNGAGNIQYF	TGCGCCAGCAGTGAGTCGAATGGGGCTGGAAACATTCAGTACTTC
TRBV5-1	TRBJ2-3	-	once	CASTGGFSTDTQYF	TGCGCCAGCACCGGGGGTTTTAGCACAGATACGCAGTATTTT
TRBV11-1	TRBJ2-1	TRBD2	-	CASSHSGRKSYNEQFF	TGTGCCAGCAGTCATAGCGGGAGGAAGTCCTACAATGAGCAGTTCTTC
TRBV5-4	TRBJ2-2	-	-	CASSRTGPGELFF	TGTGCCAGCAGTCGCACAGGGCCCGGGGAGCTGTTTTTT
TRBV27	TRBJ2-1	TRBD2	-	CASFPPGLASNEQFF	TGTGCCAGCTTTCCACCGGGACTAGCATCCAATGAGCAGTTCTTC
TRBV30	TRBJ1-2	TRBD1	-	CAWVSTGAAYGYTF	TGTGCCTGGGTCAGTACAGGGGCGGCTTACGGCTACACCTTC
TRBV13	TRBJ1-2	TRBD1	-	CASSSGTGLNYGYTF	TGTGCCAGCAGCTCCGGGACAGGGTTGAACTATGGCTACACCTTC
TRBV7-8	TRBJ2-7	TRBD1	-	CASSRQGREQYF	TGTGCCAGCAGCCGACAGGGGCGGGAGCAGTACTTC
TRBV7-2	TRBJ2-5	-	-	CASSLVWLEEAQYF	TGTGCCAGCAGCTTAGTGTGGCTTGAAGAGGCCCAGTACTTC
TRBV7-2	TRBJ2-3	-	-	CASSLAATDTQYF	TGTGCCAGCAGCTTGGCTGCCACAGATACGCAGTATTTT
TRBV7-9	TRBJ2-5	-	-	CASSLSGGETQYF	TGTGCCAGCAGCTTAAGCGGCGGAGAGACCCAGTACTTC
TRBV5-1	TRBJ2-3	-	-	CASSLEGWPDTQYF	TGCGCCAGCAGCTTAGAGGGATGGCCAGATACGCAGTATTTT
TRBV5-8	TRBJ1-5	TRBD1	-	CASSLRRGPPNQPQHF	TGTGCCAGCAGCTTGAGAAGGGGGCCTCCGAATCAGCCCCAGCATTTT
TRBV28	TRBJ2-7	TRBD1	few	CASSSQGELYEQYF	TGTGCCAGCAGTTCTCAGGGGGAGCTGTACGAGCAGTACTTC
TRBV6-6	TRBJ1-2	-	-	CASRPDRDYGYTF	TGTGCCAGCAGGCCCGATCGCGACTATGGCTACACCTTC